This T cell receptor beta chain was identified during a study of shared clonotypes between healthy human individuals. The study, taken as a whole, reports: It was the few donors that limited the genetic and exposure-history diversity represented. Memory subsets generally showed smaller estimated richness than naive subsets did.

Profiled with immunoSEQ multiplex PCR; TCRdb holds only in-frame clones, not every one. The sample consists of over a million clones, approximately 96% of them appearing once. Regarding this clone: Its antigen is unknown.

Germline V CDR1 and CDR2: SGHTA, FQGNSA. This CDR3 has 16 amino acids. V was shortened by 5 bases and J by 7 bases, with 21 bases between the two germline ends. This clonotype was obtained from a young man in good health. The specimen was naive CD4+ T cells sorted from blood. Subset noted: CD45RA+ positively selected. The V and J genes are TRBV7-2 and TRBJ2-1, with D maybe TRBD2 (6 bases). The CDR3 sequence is CASSELGSRLGNEQFF. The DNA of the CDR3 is TGTGCCAGCAGCGAACTCGGGAGCCGGTTGGGGAATGAGCAGTTCTTC.